This TCR beta chain emerged from a study of regulatory T cells in long-lasting Graves disease. Study background: It was over 5 years of antithyroid drugs, with positive TSH receptor antibodies, that meant persistent Graves' disease. Whole-study findings and limits: Persistent disease preferred TRBV28, TRBJ1-2 and TRBJ2-5.

Investigators prepared the TCR beta libraries by applying iRepertoire HTBI primers and Arm-PCR of CDR3 regions. TCRdb ran MiXCR on the multiplex PCR reads and lists one entry per CDR3 protein. This sample has about 470,000 distinct CDR3 sequences, with around 20% found just once. As regards this clonotype: What it binds is not known.

The V segment lost 1 base and the J segment 3 bases; nucleotides outside the gene matches: 8. Germline CDR1 is MGHRA and CDR2 is YSYEKL. The CDR3 has 17 amino acids. Time point meaning: persistent/refractory GD, antithyroid drugs over 5 years with positive TRAb. Construction of the TCR library relied on RNA isolated from PBMCs. The chain combines TRBV4-1 with TRBJ2-5, with 10 bases that match TRBD1. The clonotype originates from a female donor with Graves disease. This specimen was peripheral blood mononuclear cells (PBMCs), taken when the disease was refractory, from a patient treated with antithyroid drugs. The chain's CDR3 is CASSQGRSGQGKETQYF. CDR3 sequence (DNA): TGCGCCAGCAGCCAAGGACGGTCGGGACAGGGGAAAGAGACCCAGTACTTC.